This T cell receptor (beta chain) came from a study of spatial heterogeneity in lung cancer. Germline V gene data show CDR1 as MNHEY and CDR2 as SVGEGT. The length of the CDR3 is 15 residues. V lost 2 bases to trimming and J lost 2 bases, with 12 bases between them. One entry per CDR3 protein results from TCRdb running MiXCR on the 5' RACE reads. The sample holds about 160 distinct CDR3 sequences; 15% to 20% are singletons and the top ten take 85% to 90%. Sample time point: sample taken at primary tumor resection. The material was normal lung tissue next to the tumor, obtained at surgery. J is TRBJ1-2 and V is TRBV6-2 or TRBV6-3, with unresolved D. The clonotype originates from a female donor with early-stage non-small cell lung cancer. CDR3 sequence: CASSYGGRSNYGYTF. The CDR3 DNA is TGTGCCAGCAGTTACGGCGGACGGAGCAACTATGGCTACACCTTC.